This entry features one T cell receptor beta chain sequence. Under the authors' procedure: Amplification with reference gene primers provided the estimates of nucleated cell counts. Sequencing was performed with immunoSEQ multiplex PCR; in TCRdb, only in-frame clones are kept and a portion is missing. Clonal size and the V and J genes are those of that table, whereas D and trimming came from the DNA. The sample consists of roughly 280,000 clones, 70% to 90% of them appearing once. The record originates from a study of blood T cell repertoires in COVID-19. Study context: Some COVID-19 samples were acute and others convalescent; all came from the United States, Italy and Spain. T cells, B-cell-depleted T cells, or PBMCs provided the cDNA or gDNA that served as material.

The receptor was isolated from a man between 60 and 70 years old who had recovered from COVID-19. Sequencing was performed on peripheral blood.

The CDR3 protein is CASSPTAGGQFYEQYF. The CDR3 DNA is TGTGCCAGCTCACCCACGGCGGGGGGCCAATTCTACGAGCAGTACTTC. The rearrangement links TRBV18 to TRBJ2-7; 8 nucleotides line up with TRBD2. This CDR3 has 16 residues. Germline loops: CDR1 KGHSH, CDR2 LQKENI. The V and J ends lost 3 bases and 3 bases, in that order; junction bases with no gene match: 10.